This paragraph reports one T cell receptor (beta chain). The antigen remains undetermined. Germline V gene lookup returns CDR1 SNHLY and CDR2 FYNNEI. This CDR3 is 13 amino acids long. Trimming stripped 4 bases from V and 5 bases from J, with 12 bases between. The sample is drawn from a study of shared clonotypes between healthy human individuals. About the research overall: CD4 naive and CD4 memory each took three plates per donor, while CD8 naive took two and CD8 memory one. Regarding the study as a whole: Non-shared clonotypes displayed generation probabilities falling below those of clonotypes present in all four donors. Approximately 5.3% was the fraction of naive CD4 clonotypes found shared across a few donors.

Roughly 200 ng DNA, about 30,000 T cell genomes, went into each sorted-subset replicate PCR. The assay was immunoSEQ multiplex PCR, and TCRdb's table has in-frame clones only and misses some. This sample has some 2,000,000 clones, with 85% to 95% found just once. This sequence was found in a young man in good health. The sample taken for sequencing was naive CD4+ T cells sorted from blood. Described subset: CD45RA+ positively selected. The rearrangement uses TRBV2 and TRBJ2-7; possibly TRBD2 for D (6 bases). The CDR3 region has the DNA TGTGCCAGCAGTGTGGAGGGGAACAACGAGCAGTACTTC. It codes for CASSVEGNNEQYF.